What follows is one T cell receptor (beta chain) and its context. Its antigen remains unknown. This entry belongs to a study of Ad26.COV2.S vaccination and SARS-CoV-2 variants. The study, taken as a whole, reports: Placebo recipients showed lower spike-specific TCR breadth than vaccinees. After vaccination, reports described spike-specific CD8+ and CD4+ T cell responses as showing substantial breadth. Breadth and depth estimates from TCRs may understate total T cell responses. People who got the vaccine or the placebo had similar non-spike TCR breadth.

The data were produced by immunoSEQ multiplex PCR, yet TCRdb's version contains in-frame clones alone and is incomplete. The profile shows tens of thousands of clones, about four fifths of them singletons. Here the sequenced sample was peripheral blood, taken after recovery from COVID-19. The sequence came from a human donor who had recovered from COVID-19.

CDR3 DNA: TGTGCCAGCAGCCCTTCCCCCTCAACATACGAGCAGTACTTC. It yields the protein CASSPSPSTYEQYF. The rearrangement joins TRBV5-6 to TRBJ2-7; D is unresolved. Germline loops: CDR1 SGHDT, CDR2 YYEEEE. The CDR3 has 14 residues. Trimming removed 4 bases at V and 4 bases at J, with 15 bases between.